Listed below are T cell receptor beta chains from one sample, sequenced in a study of brain T cells in children with intractable seizures. Only in-frame clones appear in the TCRdb table, and some are missing; sequencing was by immunoSEQ multiplex PCR. The repertoire holds roughly 80,000 clones, with around 90% as singletons. This specimen consisted of peripheral blood, obtained at surgery. These receptors all stem from a girl aged 2-9 years with Rasmussen encephalitis and intractable seizures. Both conserved end residues are part of each CDR3. D genes are given only for firm matches. Not every row has a clone size; where given, it reads once, few, many or a size class.

v_gene	abundance	j_gene	d_gene	CDR3nt	CDR3aa
TRBV4-2	-	TRBJ1-5	-	TGTGCCAGCAGCCAAGACCTACTCCTTGGCCAGCCCCAGCATTTT	CASSQDLLLGQPQHF
TRBV7-9	-	TRBJ1-2	-	TGTGCCAGCAGCTTAGATCAAGGGGATGGCTACACCTTC	CASSLDQGDGYTF
TRBV11-3	-	TRBJ2-7	-	TGTGCCAGCAGCCCGGAGGGGTCGGGAGAGCAGTACTTC	CASSPEGSGEQYF
TRBV5-1	once	TRBJ2-3	TRBD2	TGCGCCAGCAGGGGGAGACTAGCGGGAGGATCCACAGATACGCAGTATTTT	CASRGRLAGGSTDTQYF
TRBV5-4	once	TRBJ2-5	TRBD2	TGTGCCAGCAGCCCTGACTACTTTCTAGCGGGGGGGCGAAAAGAGACCCAGTACTTC	CASSPDYFLAGGRKETQYF
TRBV9	-	TRBJ2-7	-	TGTGCCAGCAGCGTAGACAGCTCAGGAGTATTAGACGAGCAGTACTTC	CASSVDSSGVLDEQYF
TRBV4-2	-	TRBJ2-5	TRBD2	TGTGCCAGCAGCCAAGACGGGGCGGGGGGAAAGGAGACCCAGTACTTC	CASSQDGAGGKETQYF
TRBV11-2	-	TRBJ1-2	-	TGTGCCAGCAGCTTGACCTCCGGGTCTGGGGACTATGGCTACACCTTC	CASSLTSGSGDYGYTF
TRBV15	-	TRBJ2-6	TRBD1	TGTGCCACCAGCAGAGATTTGGGACAGGGGTATGGGGCCAACGTCCTGACTTTC	CATSRDLGQGYGANVLTF
TRBV5-4	-	TRBJ2-5	-	TGTGCCAGCAGCTTGGGTGGGTTCCAAGAGACCCAGTACTTC	CASSLGGFQETQYF
TRBV2	-	TRBJ1-1	-	TGTGCCAGCAGTGACCAGGCCCAGGCGGCTGAAGCTTTCTTT	CASSDQAQAAEAFF
TRBV20-1	-	TRBJ1-5	TRBD1	TGCAGTGCTAGTCAACAGGGGAATAGCAATCAGCCCCAGCATTTT	CSASQQGNSNQPQHF
TRBV9	-	TRBJ2-3	TRBD2	TGTGCCAGCAGCGTCGGACTAGCGGGGGGGCAAACAGATACGCAGTATTTT	CASSVGLAGGQTDTQYF
TRBV5-4	-	TRBJ2-7	TRBD2	TGTGCCAGCAGCCCCACTGGGACTAGCGGGCGGGACTTC	CASSPTGTSGRDF
TRBV11-2	-	TRBJ2-3	-	TGTGCCAGCAGCTGGGACTCTTCCGCAGATACGCAGTATTTT	CASSWDSSADTQYF
TRBV6-6	-	TRBJ2-3	TRBD2	TGTGCCAGCAGTCCACGGACTAGCGGGGGGGCGGTAGATACGCAGTATTTT	CASSPRTSGGAVDTQYF
TRBV2	-	TRBJ2-1	TRBD2	TGTGCCAGCACCTCGGGAGGGGGTGGAAATGAGCAGTTCTTC	CASTSGGGGNEQFF
TRBV24-1	-	TRBJ1-5	-	TGTGCCACCAGTGACCCGACCAGGGGCGGCAATCAGCCCCAGCATTTT	CATSDPTRGGNQPQHF
TRBV7-2	-	TRBJ1-6	-	TGTGCCAGCAGCCCCGGGACCGAGAGATATTCACCCCTCCACTTT	CASSPGTERYSPLHF
TRBV5-1	-	TRBJ1-4	-	TGCGCCAGCAGTTCAGATGCAACTAATGAAAAACTGTTTTTT	CASSSDATNEKLFF
TRBV11-2	-	TRBJ1-2	-	TGTGCCAGCAGCTCTATCAGGGGAAGTGTCCCTCCTTCTGCCTACACCTTC	CASSSIRGSVPPSAYTF
TRBV4-1	-	TRBJ1-3	TRBD1	TGCGCCAGCAGCCCGGAGGGGGCGAGAAACACCATATATTTT	CASSPEGARNTIYF
TRBV5-6	-	TRBJ1-1	-	TGTGCCAGCAGCCCAGGGTCAGGGTTAACTGAAGCTTTCTTT	CASSPGSGLTEAFF
TRBV19	-	TRBJ2-5	-	TGTGCCAGTAGTATGGTCCTTCGGGGGACCCAGTACTTC	CASSMVLRGTQYF
TRBV24-1	-	TRBJ1-2	-	TGTGCCACCAGTGATTTACACAGGGACTATGGCTACACCTTC	CATSDLHRDYGYTF
TRBV12-5	-	TRBJ1-1	-	TGTGCTAGTGGTTTGACAGACATGAACACTGAAGCTTTCTTT	CASGLTDMNTEAFF
TRBV6-5	-	TRBJ2-5	-	TGTGCCTCATGGACGGGACTTGGGACCCAGTACTTC	CASWTGLGTQYF
TRBV27	-	TRBJ2-5	-	TGTGCCAGCAGTTTATGGCTCGGCGGACAAGAGACCCAGTACTTC	CASSLWLGGQETQYF
TRBV7-9	few	TRBJ2-3	-	TGTGCCAGCAGTCCCATTGGGGGCACAGATACGCAGTATTTT	CASSPIGGTDTQYF
TRBV30	-	TRBJ2-7	-	TGTGCCTGGAGCTCCAGTTCGATATCCTACGAGCAGTACTTC	CAWSSSSISYEQYF
TRBV6-5	-	TRBJ2-5	-	TGTGCCAGCAGTTACAGGGCGGCCACTTATGAGGACCAGTACTTC	CASSYRAATYEDQYF
TRBV3-1/TRBV3-2	-	TRBJ2-7	-	TGTGCCAGCAGCCAAGTCTTCGGACAGCCGTACGAGCAGTACTTC	CASSQVFGQPYEQYF
TRBV28	once	TRBJ2-7	-	TGTGCCAGCAGCGGTACAGGGTTCTACGAGCAGTACTTC	CASSGTGFYEQYF